This T cell receptor (beta chain) was retrieved from a study of PD-L1 blockade in urothelial cancer. Study context: Dosed intravenously at 1,200 mg every 3 weeks, atezolizumab was initiated by patients in the mid-2010s. Investigators checked blood 3 weeks (second dose) and 6 weeks after treatment start. The study recovered a median of 141,255 T cells per blood sample. Patients with male sex and bladder-origin urothelial cancer accounted for most of the roughly 29 enrolled.

The data were produced by immunoSEQ multiplex PCR, yet TCRdb's version contains in-frame clones alone and is incomplete. The data show around 50,000 clones, about 85% seen once. Germline V lookup: CDR1 MDHEN, CDR2 SYDVKM. V trimming: 5 bases; J trimming: 4 bases; junction bases outside the gene matches: 5. There are 14 residues in the CDR3. Time point in this sample: peripheral blood 6 weeks after treatment start. The clonotype comes from a man aged 50 or older with urothelial cancer. V is TRBV28 and J is TRBJ1-1; 9 bases are a match to TRBD1. The sample was PBMCs, taken around atezolizumab (anti-PD-L1) treatment. CDR3 bases: TGTGCCAGCAGTCCTGGGACAGGGCGCACTGAAGCTTTCTTT. Translating gives CASSPGTGRTEAFF.